These 30 T cell receptor beta chains share one sample of origin, sequenced in a study of somatic mutations in cytotoxic T cells in rheumatoid arthritis (dated by TCRdb to the late 2010s). The library relied on the immunoSEQ multiplex PCR assay. The clones in this table, taken by TCRdb from immuneACCESS, are in-frame only. Not every clone is retained; where verified, under half of the shortfall comes from an unresolved V gene, and the cause of the rest is unknown. The sample table shows about 19,000 clones, and approximately 80% are seen once. The ten largest clones take up 13% to 15% of the sample. What was sequenced was CD8+ T cells sorted from blood. Receptors originate from an adult with rheumatoid arthritis.

This rearrangement joins TRBV18 to TRBJ1-1; D not certain. The CDR3 is made up of 15 amino acids. Germline-derived CDR1 and CDR2 are KGHSH and LQKENI. The V gene lost 1 base and the J gene lost 1 base, with 10 bases spanning the gap. CDR3 sequence (DNA): TGTGCCAGCTCACCACGGTCCGGAGAGAACACTGAAGCTTTCTTT. Translation: CASSPRSGENTEAFF.

The rearrangement uses TRBV20-1 and TRBJ2-1; D call uncertain. V dropped 5 bases and J dropped 6 bases, with 5 bases sitting between them. Germline CDR1 reads DFQATT; CDR2 reads SNEGSKA (reference sequence). CDR3 length equals 10 residues. The CDR3: CSAWGNEQFF. The CDR3 bases are TGCAGTGCTTGGGGCAATGAGCAGTTCTTC.

This chain uses TRBV5-6 with TRBJ2-3, with 7 positions matching TRBD2. Trimming cost V 0 bases and J 10 bases; bases outside gene matches: 8. CDR1 SGHDT and CDR2 YYEEEE come from the germline V gene. The CDR3 runs 14 residues. The CDR3 sequence: CASSLGVGGPPQYF. DNA for the CDR3: TGTGCCAGCAGCTTGGGGGTGGGAGGGCCTCCGCAGTATTTT.

The rearrangement uses TRBV10-3 and TRBJ2-7; the D gene is possibly TRBD2 (6 bases). From germline, CDR1 is ENHRY and CDR2 SYGVKD. Trimming removed 6 bases from V and 5 bases from J, with 17 bases in between. This CDR3 has 14 amino acids. Written as DNA, the CDR3 is TGTGCCATCAGCCACCGGGACTCGGTCGACGAGCAGTACTTC. Residues: CAISHRDSVDEQYF.

The rearrangement uses TRBV12-5 and TRBJ1-1; a possible D gene is TRBD1 (5 bases). The germline gives CDR1 LGHNT, CDR2 FRNRAP. Trimming pared 0 bases from V and 6 bases from J, leaving 14 bases between. The CDR3 sequence is 15 residues long. DNA for the CDR3: TGTGCTAGTGGTTTGGTAAGGGGCAGGACACCTGAAGCTTTCTTT. Amino acids: CASGLVRGRTPEAFF.

The gene calls are TRBV9 and TRBJ2-7; D not resolved. Germline CDR1 is SGDLS and CDR2 is YYNGEE. Trimming left V 3 bases short and J 0 bases short, with 10 bases between. The CDR3 length is 14 residues. CDR3 protein: CASSAGSNSYEQYF. CDR3 sequence (DNA): TGTGCCAGCAGCGCCGGGTCCAACTCCTACGAGCAGTACTTC.

This clone was recorded once. This chain connects TRBV25-1 to TRBJ2-4; the match to TRBD1 covers 8 bases. This CDR3 has 16 residues. CDR1 and CDR2 from the germline V gene are MGHDK and SYGVNS. V was pared by 4 bases and J by 3 bases, with 8 bases of the junction left unmatched. In nucleotides, the CDR3 is TGTGCCAGCAGTGGCAGGGGGCGCGGGGACAAAAACATTCAGTACTTC. Translation gives CASSGRGRGDKNIQYF.

In its sample, this clone was seen a few times. The J gene is TRBJ2-3, the V gene TRBV6-4, with D unresolved. Germline V gene data show CDR1 as MRHNA and CDR2 as SNTAGT. This CDR3 comprises 15 residues. Trimming shortened V by 3 bases and J by 1 base, and 11 bases separated the two germline ends. The CDR3 sequence: CASSELPGGTDTQYF. CDR3 coding DNA: TGTGCCAGCAGTGAGCTCCCAGGAGGCACAGATACGCAGTATTTT.

This chain joins TRBV27 and TRBJ2-7; TRBD1 matches at 9 bases. The germline V gene has CDR1 MNHEY and CDR2 SMNVEV (reference sequence). The CDR3 totals 14 residues. Losses at the gene ends were 2 bases for V and 5 bases for J; bases not matched to a gene: 4. CDR3 bases: TGTGCCAGCAGTTTAACGGGACAGGGCCACGAGCAGTACTTC. This codes for CASSLTGQGHEQYF.

The chain combines TRBV5-6 with TRBJ2-7, with 9 bases identical to TRBD2. Germline V gene lookup returns CDR1 SGHDT and CDR2 YYEEEE. This CDR3 comprises 14 residues. The V gene end was trimmed by 3 bases and the J gene end by 5 bases; junction bases not matched to a gene: 6. The CDR3 region is CASSSAGGPDEQYF. As DNA, the CDR3 is TGTGCCAGCAGCTCGGCGGGAGGGCCTGACGAGCAGTACTTC.

The chain joins TRBV6-5 to TRBJ1-2, with a tentative D call TRBD1 (5 bases). V lost 4 bases and J lost 8, with 20 bases in between. CDR3 size: 15 residues. Germline assignment: CDR1 MNHEY and CDR2 SVGAGI. This chain's CDR3 is CASSWGEGPAWGYTF. The CDR3 DNA follows: TGTGCCAGCAGTTGGGGGGAAGGGCCTGCATGGGGCTACACCTTC.

The chain carries TRBV9 and TRBJ2-2, with D tentatively TRBD2 (5 bases). Germline CDR1 reads SGDLS; CDR2 reads YYNGEE. The V gene lost 3 bases and the J gene lost 5 bases, with 5 bases spanning the gap. This CDR3 contains 12 residues. CDR3 sequence reads: CASSGGTGELFF. DNA of the CDR3: TGTGCCAGCAGCGGAGGGACCGGGGAGCTGTTTTTT.

The rearrangement links TRBV5-6 to TRBJ2-1; 7 bases map to TRBD2. CDR1 and CDR2 from the germline V gene are SGHDT and YYEEEE. The J segment lost 4 bases and the V segment lost 4 bases, leaving 8 bases of the junction unmatched. The CDR3 has 15 amino acids. The CDR3 DNA reads as TGTGCCAGCAGCGGAATGGGGGGGGGATACAATGAGCAGTTCTTC. Its protein product is CASSGMGGGYNEQFF.

This chain connects TRBV11-3 to TRBJ1-2, with D possibly TRBD1 on 6 matching bases. The CDR3 sequence is 17 residues long. Looked up from germline, CDR1 is SGHNT and CDR2 is YENEEA. Trimming removed 4 bases at V and 4 bases at J, with 22 bases between. CDR3 amino acids: CASSSEGKTGPGYGYTF. The CDR3 DNA reads as TGTGCCAGCAGCTCCGAGGGTAAGACAGGCCCGGGCTATGGCTACACCTTC.

The CDR3 bases are TGTGCCAGCAATCTTCAGGGCCCCGCTTGGAATTCACCCCTCCACTTT. Amino acid sequence: CASNLQGPAWNSPLHF. The V call is TRBV6-6, the J call TRBJ1-6, with D possibly being TRBD1 (5 bases). The V gene's germline CDR1 is MNHNY and CDR2 SVGAGI (reference sequence). The CDR3 extends over 16 amino acids. Trimming pared 7 bases from V and 7 bases from J, leaving 20 bases between.

In this sample, this clone turned up once. The rearrangement uses TRBV7-3 and TRBJ2-1, with D possibly being TRBD2 (5 bases). Per the germline V gene, CDR1 is SGHTA and CDR2 is FQGTGA. The V end lost 5 bases, the J end lost 3 bases, and 8 bases lay between the germline ends. There are 13 residues in the CDR3. CDR3 sequence reads: CASSRGRYNEQFF. CDR3 nucleotide sequence: TGTGCCAGCAGCCGGGGTCGCTACAATGAGCAGTTCTTC. The variable domain in full, completed from reference TRBV7-3 and TRBJ2-1, reads GAGVSQTPSNKVTEKGKYVELRCDPISGHTALYWYRQSLGQGPEFLIYFQGTGAADDSGLPNDRFFAVRPEGSVSTLKIQRTERGDSAVYLCASSRGRYNEQFFGPGTRLTVL.

The genes are TRBV29-1 and TRBJ1-2; perhaps TRBD1 as D (6 bases). Germline V gives CDR1 SQVTM, CDR2 ANQGSEA. This CDR3 spans 14 amino acids. Trimming took off 2 bases at V and 5 bases at J, with 15 bases between the two ends. Here the CDR3 DNA reads TGCAGCGTTGAAAGTCTGGACAGCGTATATGGCTACACCTTC. This codes for CSVESLDSVYGYTF.

The chain couples TRBV19 to TRBJ2-7, with D maybe TRBD1 (6 bases). This CDR3 spans 14 amino acids. The ends were cut back, 2 bases at V and 0 bases at J, with 8 bases in the middle. CDR1 is LNHDA, CDR2 SQIVND, per germline (reference sequence). The CDR3 nucleotides read TGTGCCAGTAGTATAAGGGACATCTCCTACGAGCAGTACTTC. Its protein product is CASSIRDISYEQYF.

This chain connects TRBV4-1 to TRBJ2-3; D might be TRBD2 (5 bases). The germline V gene encodes CDR1 MGHRA and CDR2 YSYEKL. Deletions cut 1 base from V and 3 bases from J, with 11 bases between. The CDR3 is 15 amino acids. The CDR3 nucleotides read TGCGCCAGCAGCCAAGGGGAGTACGAGACAGATACGCAGTATTTT. It yields the protein CASSQGEYETDTQYF.

The chain couples TRBV13 to TRBJ2-7; D remains unclear. With 1 base removed from V and 2 bases from J, the gap between germline ends came to 15 bases. The germline CDR1 and CDR2 sequences are PRHDT and FYEKMQ (reference sequence). This CDR3 has 16 residues. CDR3 residues: CASSLAAGPPPYEQYF. The CDR3 nucleotides are TGTGCCAGCAGCTTAGCGGCAGGCCCTCCTCCCTACGAGCAGTACTTC.

This clone is a singleton in its sample. The rearrangement uses TRBV5-6 and TRBJ2-5; 7 bases are a match to TRBD1. The CDR3 has 14 residues. With V trimmed by 4 bases and J by 3 bases, 6 bases remained unmatched. From germline, CDR1 is SGHDT and CDR2 YYEEEE. The CDR3 reads CASSPDRWEETQYF. As DNA, the CDR3 is TGTGCCAGCAGCCCGGACAGGTGGGAAGAGACCCAGTACTTC.

The chain links TRBV9 to TRBJ2-3; the match to TRBD1 covers 7 bases. Germline loops: CDR1 SGDLS, CDR2 YYNGEE. V lost 0 bases and J lost 3; bases outside the gene matches: 4. There are 15 residues in the CDR3. DNA of the CDR3: TGTGCCAGCAGCGTAGAGGACAGGCGGACAGATACGCAGTATTTT. Protein sequence: CASSVEDRRTDTQYF.

The chain couples TRBV5-1 to TRBJ1-1; TRBD1 matches at 7 bases. CDR3 length: 14 amino acids. After removal of 0 bases from V and 5 bases from J, the junction contained 4 bases not matched to a gene. Germline CDR1 SGHRS, CDR2 YFSETQ. The DNA for the CDR3 is TGCGCCAGCAGCTTGGGACAGGGAGGAACTGAAGCTTTCTTT. This gives the protein CASSLGQGGTEAFF.

The V call is TRBV5-1, the J call TRBJ1-1; 8 positions agree with TRBD1. The CDR3 extends over 15 amino acids. Germline lookup yields CDR1 SGHRS and CDR2 YFSETQ. The J segment lost 1 base and the V segment lost 1 base, leaving 3 bases of the junction unmatched. Here the CDR3 reads CASSLTGGSNTEAFF. Here the CDR3 DNA reads TGCGCCAGCAGCTTGACAGGGGGATCGAACACTGAAGCTTTCTTT.

This clone turned up a few times. The rearrangement links TRBV2 to TRBJ2-7, with a tentative D call TRBD1 (5 bases). The CDR3 spans 15 residues. Germline V lookup: CDR1 SNHLY, CDR2 FYNNEI. V was trimmed by 7 bases and J by 10 bases, leaving 26 bases between them. The CDR3 sequence is CASTASTVHLPEQYV. DNA of the CDR3: TGTGCCAGCACTGCCTCGACAGTCCACCTGCCGGAACAGTACGTC.

V gene TRBV9 combines with J gene TRBJ2-1; TRBD2 aligns across 12 bases. The CDR3 is made up of 16 amino acids. The germline CDR1 and CDR2 sequences are SGDLS and YYNGEE. Germline trimming cut 0 bases from V and 9 bases from J; bases unmatched to any gene: 7. The CDR3 DNA is TGTGCCAGCAGCGTAGACGAGACTAGCGGGAGTATTGAGCAGTTCTTC. Translated: CASSVDETSGSIEQFF.

The chain combines TRBV6-1 with TRBJ1-5; D possibly corresponds to TRBD1 (6 bases). Trimming removed 1 base from V and 4 bases from J, with 11 bases in between. The CDR3 runs 15 residues. Looked up from germline, CDR1 is MNHNS and CDR2 is SASEGT. The DNA of the CDR3 is TGTGCCAGCAGTGAAGAGGGGGGCCGGAATCAGCCCCAGCATTTT. This sequence encodes CASSEEGGRNQPQHF.

This chain uses TRBV9 with TRBJ2-2; 12 bases map to TRBD2. V shed 3 bases and J 7 bases; nucleotides not matched to a gene: 10. This CDR3 has 17 amino acids. Germline CDR1 is SGDLS and CDR2 is YYNGEE. CDR3: CASSGRLAGVTGGELFF. The CDR3 coding sequence is TGTGCCAGCAGCGGACGACTAGCGGGGGTCACGGGCGGGGAGCTGTTTTTT.

V gene TRBV11-2 combines with J gene TRBJ1-5; D is undetermined. V dropped 3 bases and J dropped 0 bases, with 9 bases sitting between them. The CDR3 is made up of 15 amino acids. Germline V CDR1 and CDR2: SGHAT, FQNNGV. CDR3 loop: CASSFGMGSNQPQHF. Written as DNA, the CDR3 is TGTGCCAGCAGCTTCGGAATGGGTAGCAATCAGCCCCAGCATTTT.

V is TRBV7-2 and J is TRBJ1-2; TRBD1 aligns across 7 bases. This CDR3 region has 15 residues. After removal of 0 bases from V and 4 bases from J, the junction contained 5 bases not matched to a gene. In germline, CDR1 is SGHTA, CDR2 FQGNSA. The CDR3 coding sequence is TGTGCCAGCAGCTTAGCCTCGACAGGGCTCTATGGCTACACCTTC. Protein: CASSLASTGLYGYTF. Full variable domain (remainder filled in from reference TRBV7-2 and TRBJ1-2): GAGVSQSPSNKVTEKGKDVELRCDPISGHTALYWYRQSLGQGLEFLIYFQGNSAPDKSGLPSDRFSAERTGGSVSTLTIQRTQQEDSAVYLCASSLASTGLYGYTFGSGTRLTVV.